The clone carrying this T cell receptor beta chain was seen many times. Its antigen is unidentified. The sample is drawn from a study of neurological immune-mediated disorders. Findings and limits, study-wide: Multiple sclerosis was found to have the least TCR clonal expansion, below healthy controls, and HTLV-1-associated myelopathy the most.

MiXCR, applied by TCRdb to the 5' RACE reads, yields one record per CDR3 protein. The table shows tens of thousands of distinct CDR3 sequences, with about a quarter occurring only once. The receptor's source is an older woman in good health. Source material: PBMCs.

The CDR3 reads CASSFDTRFEAFF. The CDR3 coding sequence is TGCGCCAGCAGCTTTGACACCCGGTTTGAAGCTTTCTTT. The rearrangement uses TRBV5-1 and TRBJ1-1; D gene unclear. Germline V lookup: CDR1 SGHRS, CDR2 YFSETQ. The V end lost 2 bases, the J end lost 7 bases, and 12 bases lay between the germline ends. The CDR3 loop spans 13 amino acids. Supplemented by reference TRBV5-1 and TRBJ1-1, the full variable domain reads KAGVTQTPRYLIKTRGQQVTLSCSPISGHRSVSWYQQTPGQGLQFLFEYFSETQRNKGNFPGRFSGRQFSNSRSEMNVSTLELGDSALYLCASSFDTRFEAFFGQGTRLTVV.